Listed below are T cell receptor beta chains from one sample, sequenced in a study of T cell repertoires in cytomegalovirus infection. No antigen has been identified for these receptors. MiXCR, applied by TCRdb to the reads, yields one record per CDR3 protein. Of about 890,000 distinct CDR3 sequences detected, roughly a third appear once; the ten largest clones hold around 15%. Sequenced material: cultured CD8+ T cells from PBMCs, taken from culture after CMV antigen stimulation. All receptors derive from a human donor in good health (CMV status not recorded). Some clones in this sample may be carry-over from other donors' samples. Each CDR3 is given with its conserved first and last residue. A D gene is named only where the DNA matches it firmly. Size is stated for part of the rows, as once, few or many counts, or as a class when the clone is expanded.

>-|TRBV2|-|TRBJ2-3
TGTGTCAGCAGTGAGGGGGGCTGGGTTGGAGATACGCAGTATTTT
CVSSEGGWVGDTQYF
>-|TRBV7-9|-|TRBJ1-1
TGTGCCAGCAGCCCCCATCCGTTGAACACTGAAGCTTTCTTT
CASSPHPLNTEAFF
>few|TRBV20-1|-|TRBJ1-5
TGCAGTGCTAGAGAAATAGGTCTGAGCAATCAGCCCCAGCATTTT
CSAREIGLSNQPQHF
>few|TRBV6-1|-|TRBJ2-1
TGTGCCAGCAGTGAAGGACAGGAACGCCGCTACAATGAGCAGTTCTTC
CASSEGQERRYNEQFF
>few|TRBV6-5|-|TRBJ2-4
TGTGCCAGCAGTTATGGGGCCTCGGAGTACTTC
CASSYGASEYF
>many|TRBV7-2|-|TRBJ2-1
TGTGCCAGCAGCGCGGGTGAGACTCCTTACAATGAGCAGTTCTTC
CASSAGETPYNEQFF
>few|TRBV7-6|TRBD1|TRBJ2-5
TGTGCTAGCAGCCGGGTTATGAAGGGGGCCCAAGAGACCCAGTACTTC
CASSRVMKGAQETQYF
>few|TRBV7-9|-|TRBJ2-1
TGTGCCAGCACCAGGACCTATTACAATGAGCAGTTCTTC
CASTRTYYNEQFF
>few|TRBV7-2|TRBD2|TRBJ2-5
TGTGCCAGCAGCTTGGGGGGGACCGTGGCCCAAGAGACCCAGTACTTC
CASSLGGTVAQETQYF
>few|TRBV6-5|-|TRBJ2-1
TGTGCCAGCAGTTCACAAACCGGACGGTTCTTC
CASSSQTGRFF
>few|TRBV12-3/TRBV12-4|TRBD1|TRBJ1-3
TGTGCCAGCAGTTCCAGCGACAGGGCCTACACCATATATTTT
CASSSSDRAYTIYF
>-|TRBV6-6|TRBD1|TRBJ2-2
TGTGCCAGCAGTTCCCGGGACAGACATAACACCGGGGAGCTGTTTTTT
CASSSRDRHNTGELFF
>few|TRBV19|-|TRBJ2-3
TGTGCCAGTAGTATCTATGGGTCCACAGATACGCAGTATTTT
CASSIYGSTDTQYF
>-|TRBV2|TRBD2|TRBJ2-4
TGTGCCTCCCTGGGACGGGACTACAAAAACATTCAGTACTTC
CASLGRDYKNIQYF
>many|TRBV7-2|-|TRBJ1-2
TGTGCCAGCAGCCGCATATATGAGGATGGCTACACCTTC
CASSRIYEDGYTF
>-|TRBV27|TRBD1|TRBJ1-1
TGTGCCAGCAGTTGGGGGGCAGGGGGGACTGAAGCTTTCTTT
CASSWGAGGTEAFF
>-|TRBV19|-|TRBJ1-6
TGTGCCAGTAGTATAGCCTGGTTTGGGAAATCACCCCTCCACTTT
CASSIAWFGKSPLHF
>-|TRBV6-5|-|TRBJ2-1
TGTGCCAGCAGTTACTCTGGGGTGGGGATTGAAAATGAGCAGTTCTTC
CASSYSGVGIENEQFF
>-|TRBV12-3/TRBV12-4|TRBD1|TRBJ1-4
TGTGCCAGCAGCTTAATTAGGACAGGGCCTAATGAAAAACTGTTTTTT
CASSLIRTGPNEKLFF
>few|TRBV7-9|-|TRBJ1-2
TGTGCCAGCAGCTTAGAGCCACGCTATGGCTACACCTTC
CASSLEPRYGYTF
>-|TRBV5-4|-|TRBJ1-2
TGTGCCAGCACCCTAGGAGCAGGGAACAACTATGGCTACACCTTC
CASTLGAGNNYGYTF
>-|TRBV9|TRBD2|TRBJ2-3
TGTGCCAGCAGCGTAGGGGGGACTACGACAGATACGCAGTATTTT
CASSVGGTTTDTQYF
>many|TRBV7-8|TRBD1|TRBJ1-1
TGTGCCAGCACCGGGACAGGGGACACTGAAGCTTTCTTT
CASTGTGDTEAFF
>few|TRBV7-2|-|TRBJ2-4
TGTGCCAGCAGTTATCCCGGGAGAGAAAACATTCAGTACTTC
CASSYPGRENIQYF
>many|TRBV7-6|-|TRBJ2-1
TGTGCCAGCAGCTTAGAAACCCTTTTGTACAATGAGCAGTTCTTC
CASSLETLLYNEQFF
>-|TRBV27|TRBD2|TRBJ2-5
TGTGCCAGCAGTTTATTGGCTCTAGCGGGCGCCCAAGAGACCCAGTACTTC
CASSLLALAGAQETQYF
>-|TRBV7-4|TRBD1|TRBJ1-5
TGTGCCAGCAGCGGGACAGGTTATAGCAATCAGCCCCAGCATTTT
CASSGTGYSNQPQHF
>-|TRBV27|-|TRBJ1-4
TGTGCCAGCAGTTTAAAGGGGAGCTTTGGCGCCTTTAATGAAAAACTGTTTTTT
CASSLKGSFGAFNEKLFF
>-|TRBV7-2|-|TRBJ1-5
TGTGCCAGCAGCTTAGGAGCGACAGGATTTCAGCCCCAGCATTTT
CASSLGATGFQPQHF
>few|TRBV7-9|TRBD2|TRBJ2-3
TGTGCCAGCAGCCGCTCGGGGGGGGCAGAGTCAGATACGCAGTATTTT
CASSRSGGAESDTQYF
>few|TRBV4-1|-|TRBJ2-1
TGCGCCAGCAGCCAAGATTTTATCCATGAGCAGTTCTTC
CASSQDFIHEQFF